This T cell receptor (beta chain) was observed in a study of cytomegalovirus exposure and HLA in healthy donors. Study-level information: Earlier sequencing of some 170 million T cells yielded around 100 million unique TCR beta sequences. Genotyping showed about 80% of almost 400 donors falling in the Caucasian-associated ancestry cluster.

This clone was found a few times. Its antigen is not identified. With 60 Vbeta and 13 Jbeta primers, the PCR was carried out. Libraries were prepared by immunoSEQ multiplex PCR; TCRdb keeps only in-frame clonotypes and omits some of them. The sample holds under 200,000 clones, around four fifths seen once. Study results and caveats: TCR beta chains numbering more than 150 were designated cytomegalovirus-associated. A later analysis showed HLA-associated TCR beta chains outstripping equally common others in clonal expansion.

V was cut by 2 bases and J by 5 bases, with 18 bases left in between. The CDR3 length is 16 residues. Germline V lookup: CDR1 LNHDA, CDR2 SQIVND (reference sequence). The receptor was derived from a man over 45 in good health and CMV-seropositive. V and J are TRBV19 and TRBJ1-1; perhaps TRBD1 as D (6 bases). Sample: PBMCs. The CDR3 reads CASSISLGATWTEAFF. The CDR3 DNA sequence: TGTGCCAGTAGTATATCTTTGGGGGCCACATGGACTGAAGCTTTCTTT.